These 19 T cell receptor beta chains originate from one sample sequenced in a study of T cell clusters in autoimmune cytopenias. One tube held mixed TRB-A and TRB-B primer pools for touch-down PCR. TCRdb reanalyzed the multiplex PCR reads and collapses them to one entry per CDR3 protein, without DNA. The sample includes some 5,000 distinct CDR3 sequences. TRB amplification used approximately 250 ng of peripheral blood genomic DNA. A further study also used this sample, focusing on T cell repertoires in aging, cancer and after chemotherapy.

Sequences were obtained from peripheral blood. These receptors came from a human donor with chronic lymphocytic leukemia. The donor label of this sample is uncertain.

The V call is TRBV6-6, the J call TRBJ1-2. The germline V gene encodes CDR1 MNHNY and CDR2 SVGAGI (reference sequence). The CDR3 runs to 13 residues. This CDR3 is CASTTTANYGYTF.

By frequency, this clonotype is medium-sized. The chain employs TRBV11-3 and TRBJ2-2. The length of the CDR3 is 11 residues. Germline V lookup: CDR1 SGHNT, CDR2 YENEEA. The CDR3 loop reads CASSLFRELFF.

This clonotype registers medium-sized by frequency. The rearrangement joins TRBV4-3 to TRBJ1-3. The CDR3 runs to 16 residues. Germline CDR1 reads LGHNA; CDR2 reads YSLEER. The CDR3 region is CASSQYESYSGNTIYF.

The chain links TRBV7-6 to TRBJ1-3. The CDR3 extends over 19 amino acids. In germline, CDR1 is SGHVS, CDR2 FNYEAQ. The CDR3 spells CASSLVSPRGAHSGNTIYF.

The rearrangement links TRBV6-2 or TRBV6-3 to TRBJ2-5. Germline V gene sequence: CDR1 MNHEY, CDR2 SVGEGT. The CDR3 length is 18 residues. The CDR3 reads CASSYAARSGGDQETQYF.

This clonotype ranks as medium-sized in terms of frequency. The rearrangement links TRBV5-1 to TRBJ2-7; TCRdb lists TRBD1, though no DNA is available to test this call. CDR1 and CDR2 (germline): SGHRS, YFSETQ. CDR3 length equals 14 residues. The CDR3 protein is CASRHLMGDYEQYF. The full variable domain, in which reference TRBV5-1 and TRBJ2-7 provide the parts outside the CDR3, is KAGVTQTPRYLIKTRGQQVTLSCSPISGHRSVSWYQQTPGQGLQFLFEYFSETQRNKGNFPGRFSGRQFSNSRSEMNVSTLELGDSALYLCASRHLMGDYEQYFGPGTRLTVT.

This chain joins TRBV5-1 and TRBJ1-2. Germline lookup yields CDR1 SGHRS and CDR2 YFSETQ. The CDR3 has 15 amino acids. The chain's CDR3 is CASSLGMGSSYGYTF. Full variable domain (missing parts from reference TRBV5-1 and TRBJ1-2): KAGVTQTPRYLIKTRGQQVTLSCSPISGHRSVSWYQQTPGQGLQFLFEYFSETQRNKGNFPGRFSGRQFSNSRSEMNVSTLELGDSALYLCASSLGMGSSYGYTFGSGTRLTVV.

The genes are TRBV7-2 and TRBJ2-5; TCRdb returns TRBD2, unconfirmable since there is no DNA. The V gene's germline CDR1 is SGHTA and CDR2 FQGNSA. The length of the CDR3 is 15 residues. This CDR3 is CASRASGGAWETQYF.

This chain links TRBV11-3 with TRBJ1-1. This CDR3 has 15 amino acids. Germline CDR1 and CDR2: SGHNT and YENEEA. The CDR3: CASRKGGVMNTEAFF.

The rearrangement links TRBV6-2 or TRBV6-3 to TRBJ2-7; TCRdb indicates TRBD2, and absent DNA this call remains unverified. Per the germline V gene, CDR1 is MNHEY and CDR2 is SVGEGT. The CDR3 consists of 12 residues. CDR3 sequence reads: CASSPLAYEQYF.

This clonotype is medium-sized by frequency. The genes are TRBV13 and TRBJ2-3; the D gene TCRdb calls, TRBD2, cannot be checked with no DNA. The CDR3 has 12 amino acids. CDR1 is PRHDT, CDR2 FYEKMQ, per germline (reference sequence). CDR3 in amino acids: CASSEEGDTQYF.

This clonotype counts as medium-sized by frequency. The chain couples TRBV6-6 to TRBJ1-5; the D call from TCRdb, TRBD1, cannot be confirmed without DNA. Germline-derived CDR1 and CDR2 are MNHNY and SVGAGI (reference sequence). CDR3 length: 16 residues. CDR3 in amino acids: CASSAGTGSVSRPQHF.

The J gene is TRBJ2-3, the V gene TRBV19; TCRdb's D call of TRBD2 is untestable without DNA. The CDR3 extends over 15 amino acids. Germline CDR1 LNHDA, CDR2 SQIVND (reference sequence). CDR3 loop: CASSIVGSRTDTQYF.

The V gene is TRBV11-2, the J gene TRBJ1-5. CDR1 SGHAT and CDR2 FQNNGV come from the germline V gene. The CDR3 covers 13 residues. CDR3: CASSLGGFGPQHF. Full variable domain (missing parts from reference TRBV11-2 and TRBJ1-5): EAGVAQSPRYKIIEKRQSVAFWCNPISGHATLYWYQQILGQGPKLLIQFQNNGVVDDSQLPKDRFSAERLKGVDSTLKIQPAKLEDSAVYLCASSLGGFGPQHFGDGTRLSIL.

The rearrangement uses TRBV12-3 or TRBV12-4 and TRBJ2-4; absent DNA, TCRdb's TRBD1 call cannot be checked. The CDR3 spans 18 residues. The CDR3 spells CASSLDRGRELGKNIQYF.

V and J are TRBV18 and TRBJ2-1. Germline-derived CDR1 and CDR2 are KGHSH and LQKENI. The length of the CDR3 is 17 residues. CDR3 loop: CASSPSPTSESYNEQFF.

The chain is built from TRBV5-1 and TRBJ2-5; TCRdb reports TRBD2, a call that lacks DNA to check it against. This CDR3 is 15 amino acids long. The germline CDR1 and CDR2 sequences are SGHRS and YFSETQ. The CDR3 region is CASSSRLAGAETQYF.

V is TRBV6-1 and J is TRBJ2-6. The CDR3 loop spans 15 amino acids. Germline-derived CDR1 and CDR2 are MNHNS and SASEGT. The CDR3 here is CASSEDSSGANVLTF.

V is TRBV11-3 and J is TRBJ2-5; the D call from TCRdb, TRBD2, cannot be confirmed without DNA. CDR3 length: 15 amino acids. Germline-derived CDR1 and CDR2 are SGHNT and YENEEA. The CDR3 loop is CASSLVAGAGYEQYF.